The clone carrying this TCR beta chain was counted a single time. Original data processing: Quantification of nucleated cells was approximated via reference gene primer amplification. Assay: immunoSEQ multiplex PCR; the TCRdb copy retains only in-frame clones and omits some. From that table come the V and J calls and clone size; the DNA was used to work out D and trimming. The data show about 76,000 clones, around nine tenths seen once. The length of the CDR3 is 12 residues. Trimming stripped 6 bases from V and 6 bases from J, with 12 bases between. The sample is drawn from a study of blood T cell repertoires in COVID-19. Across the whole study: Some COVID-19 samples were acute and others convalescent; all came from the United States, Italy and Spain. The analysed material was cDNA or gDNA that came from T cells, B-cell-depleted T cells, or PBMCs.

Sequenced: peripheral blood. The origin of this receptor is a human donor in a cohort sampled during active COVID-19. This chain connects TRBV12-3 or TRBV12-4 to TRBJ2-7; D might be TRBD2 (5 bases). The CDR3 nucleotides read TGTGCCAGCAGCAGCGGACCGGGCGAGCAGTACTTC. Translated: CASSSGPGEQYF.